Listed here are 26 T cell receptor beta chains from one sample, sequenced in a study of OX40 agonist ivuxolimab in advanced cancers. The table came from immunoSEQ multiplex PCR; TCRdb's copy has only in-frame clones and leaves some out. The table has about 40,000 clones, about nine tenths seen once. This specimen was CD4+ or CD8+ T cells sorted from blood, taken in a trial of the OX40 agonist ivuxolimab. The receptors come from an adult with an advanced solid tumor such as melanoma, head and neck, liver or kidney cancer.

This sequence joins TRBV27 and TRBJ2-5, with D possibly called TRBD1 or TRBD2 (5 bases each). Germline lookup yields CDR1 MNHEY and CDR2 SMNVEV (reference sequence). Deletions cut 6 bases from V and 5 bases from J, with 22 bases between. The CDR3 length is 16 residues. The chain's CDR3 is CASRPDAGTTIETQYF. CDR3 in DNA: TGTGCCAGCAGACCCGACGCCGGGACCACCATCGAGACCCAGTACTTC.

This sequence joins TRBV9 and TRBJ1-4; 8 positions agree with TRBD1. Germline V gives CDR1 SGDLS, CDR2 YYNGEE. V shed 4 bases, J shed 5 bases, and the junction held 4 bases outside the gene matches. This CDR3 has 14 amino acids. The CDR3 loop is CASSPGGSNEKLFF. CDR3 bases: TGTGCCAGCAGCCCAGGGGGCTCAAATGAAAAACTGTTTTTT.

This clone has a handful of counts. The genes are TRBV29-1 and TRBJ1-1; unclear D gene. Trimming left V 3 bases short and J 0 bases short, with 5 bases between. The CDR3 runs 12 residues. The germline V gene encodes CDR1 SQVTM and CDR2 ANQGSEA. The chain's CDR3 is CSVDTMNTEAFF. The CDR3 DNA follows: TGCAGCGTTGACACCATGAACACTGAAGCTTTCTTT.

The chain carries TRBV4-1 and TRBJ1-5; 9 bases are shared with TRBD1. Germline V gene data show CDR1 as MGHRA and CDR2 as YSYEKL. The trim removed 6 bases at V and 0 bases at J, leaving 3 bases unmatched. The CDR3 extends over 15 amino acids. The CDR3 DNA reads TGCGCCAGCAGGTGGACAGGGGATAGCAATCAGCCCCAGCATTTT. The encoded protein is CASRWTGDSNQPQHF.

The chain combines TRBV28 with TRBJ1-1, with TRBD1 as a possible D gene (5 bases). Germline lookup yields CDR1 MDHEN and CDR2 SYDVKM. V was shortened by 5 bases and J by 2 bases, with 12 bases between the two germline ends. This CDR3 is 14 amino acids long. CDR3 sequence (DNA): TGTGCCAGCAGTCGCAGGGTCGGAAACACTGAAGCTTTCTTT. This codes for CASSRRVGNTEAFF.

The V gene is TRBV28, the J gene TRBJ1-1; D remains unclear. The V end was cut by 3 bases, the J end by 4 bases, with 15 bases between. The CDR3 consists of 15 residues. Germline V CDR1 and CDR2: MDHEN, SYDVKM. The CDR3 loop reads CASSFRRGRSTEAFF. In DNA, the CDR3 is TGTGCCAGCAGTTTTCGGAGAGGTCGTAGCACTGAAGCTTTCTTT.

This chain connects TRBV7-9 to TRBJ2-7; D might be TRBD2 (5 bases). CDR1 is SEHNR, CDR2 FQNEAQ, per germline (reference sequence). The CDR3 loop spans 14 amino acids. V was shortened by 1 base and J by 3 bases, with 10 bases between the two germline ends. The CDR3 nucleotides are TGTGCCAGCAGCTTAGGGGGAGCCCTCTACGAGCAGTACTTC. Its translation is CASSLGGALYEQYF.

The rearrangement uses TRBV18 and TRBJ2-1, with TRBD2 identical over 10 bases. Germline values: CDR1 KGHSH, CDR2 LQKENI. V was pared by 0 bases and J by 3 bases, with 8 bases of the junction left unmatched. The CDR3 has 18 amino acids. CDR3 amino acids: CASSPPPLAGVVYNEQFF. CDR3 nucleotides: TGTGCCAGCTCACCACCCCCCCTAGCGGGAGTGGTCTACAATGAGCAGTTCTTC.

The chain uses TRBV9 and TRBJ2-2; the D gene is possibly TRBD2 (5 bases). The ends were cut back, 2 bases at V and 4 bases at J, with 12 bases in the middle. This CDR3 has 15 amino acids. The germline CDR1 and CDR2 sequences are SGDLS and YYNGEE. CDR3 loop: CASSVDAGPTGELFF. CDR3 DNA: TGTGCCAGCAGCGTTGACGCGGGTCCCACCGGGGAGCTGTTTTTT.

V is TRBV9 and J is TRBJ2-2, with TRBD2 identical over 11 bases. V was clipped by 6 bases and J by 1 base; unmatched bases: 5. Germline V gene sequence: CDR1 SGDLS, CDR2 YYNGEE. The CDR3 loop spans 16 amino acids. This CDR3 is CASIPGLAGNTGELFF. CDR3 coding DNA: TGTGCCAGCATACCTGGACTAGCGGGGAACACCGGGGAGCTGTTTTTT.

V usage is TRBV5-1 and J usage is TRBJ2-2; D is unresolved. The CDR3 extends over 12 amino acids. Germline V gene lookup returns CDR1 SGHRS and CDR2 YFSETQ. The V gene lost 0 bases and the J gene lost 7 bases, with 4 bases spanning the gap. The CDR3 nucleotides are TGCGCCAGCAGCTTGGTTAGCGGGGAGCTGTTTTTT. Its protein is CASSLVSGELFF.

The chain combines TRBV5-4 with TRBJ1-1; D is undetermined. This CDR3 is built from 15 residues. V was trimmed by 2 bases and J by 3 bases, leaving 14 bases between them. Germline V CDR1 and CDR2: SGHNT, YYREEE (reference sequence). The CDR3 reads CASSLLAGYDTEAFF. In DNA, the CDR3 is TGTGCCAGCAGCTTATTGGCAGGATATGACACTGAAGCTTTCTTT.

J is TRBJ2-7 and V is TRBV6-5; 8 bases agree with TRBD1. Germline trimming cut 4 bases from V and 5 bases from J; bases unmatched to any gene: 7. Germline V gene lookup returns CDR1 MNHEY and CDR2 SVGAGI. This CDR3 comprises 14 residues. In nucleotides, the CDR3 is TGTGCCAGCAGTTTACAGGGGGAACGGAACGAGCAGTACTTC. Amino acid sequence: CASSLQGERNEQYF.

This chain links TRBV15 with TRBJ2-1; TRBD2 might be the D (6 bases). This CDR3 contains 14 residues. The germline gives CDR1 LNHNV, CDR2 YYDKDF (reference sequence). V lost 2 bases to trimming and J lost 7 bases, with 12 bases between them. CDR3 sequence: CATSRRRDRNEQFF. CDR3 DNA: TGTGCCACCAGCAGAAGGCGGGATCGGAATGAGCAGTTCTTC. The full variable domain, in which reference TRBV15 and TRBJ2-1 provide the parts outside the CDR3, is DAMVIQNPRYQVTQFGKPVTLSCSQTLNHNVMYWYQQKSSQAPKLLFHYYDKDFNNEADTPDNFQSRRPNTSFCFLDIRSPGLGDTAMYLCATSRRRDRNEQFFGPGTRLTVL.

The chain employs TRBV6-5 and TRBJ1-4, with a weak D call TRBD1 (6 bases). CDR3 length: 14 residues. In germline, CDR1 is MNHEY, CDR2 SVGAGI. V shed 6 bases and J shed 4 bases, with 12 bases lying between them. The CDR3 here is CASSRGQYNEKLFF. The CDR3 nucleotides read TGTGCCAGCAGCCGCGGACAGTATAATGAAAAACTGTTTTTT.

In its sample, this clone was seen once. V and J are TRBV10-3 and TRBJ1-1, with 8 bases that match TRBD1. The CDR3 sequence is 13 residues long. From germline, CDR1 is ENHRY and CDR2 SYGVKD. V dropped 8 bases and J dropped 5; count of bases not matched to a gene: 7. DNA of the CDR3: TGTGCCATCGGGCCAGGGGGCAGGACTGAAGCTTTCTTT. Translation: CAIGPGGRTEAFF.

The genes are TRBV5-1 and TRBJ2-7; unclear D gene. Germline values: CDR1 SGHRS, CDR2 YFSETQ. CDR3 length equals 13 residues. V was shortened by 2 bases and J by 4 bases, with 10 bases between the two germline ends. CDR3 sequence: CASSFGGEYEQYF. CDR3 coding DNA: TGCGCCAGCAGCTTTGGCGGAGAGTACGAGCAGTACTTC.

The chain is built from TRBV7-9 and TRBJ2-3, with TRBD2 matching over 7 bases. Germline trimming cut 2 bases from V and 4 bases from J; bases unmatched to any gene: 6. Germline CDR1 is SEHNR and CDR2 is FQNEAQ (reference sequence). The CDR3 runs 15 residues. CDR3: CASSLWAGVPDTQYF. The DNA for the CDR3 is TGTGCCAGCAGCTTATGGGCGGGAGTCCCAGATACGCAGTATTTT.

The chain carries TRBV9 and TRBJ2-2; tentatively, D is TRBD2 (5 bases). In germline, CDR1 is SGDLS, CDR2 YYNGEE. Trimming removed 3 bases from V and 0 bases from J, with 9 bases in between. The CDR3 totals 15 residues. CDR3 nucleotide sequence: TGTGCCAGCAGCGGAGGGTCCCCGAACACCGGGGAGCTGTTTTTT. Protein: CASSGGSPNTGELFF.

This clone appeared a single time. This sequence joins TRBV11-2 and TRBJ1-1, with 7 bases fitting TRBD1. Germline CDR1 reads SGHAT; CDR2 reads FQNNGV. Losses at the gene ends were 0 bases for V and 8 bases for J; bases not matched to a gene: 6. This CDR3 spans 14 amino acids. The CDR3 is CASSLEWGTVEAFF. DNA for the CDR3: TGTGCCAGCAGCTTAGAATGGGGGACAGTGGAAGCTTTCTTT.

This chain uses TRBV5-7 with TRBJ2-7, with D tentatively TRBD1 or TRBD2 (5 bases each). TRBV5-7 falls under the ORF class, with uncertain function. The CDR3 is 19 residues long. Trimming cost V 5 bases and J 3 bases, with 30 bases left between them. The CDR3 nucleotides read TGTGCCAGCAGTCTTACCGGGACCGCCTCCTCCTGGGGCTACTACGAGCAGTACTTC. This codes for CASSLTGTASSWGYYEQYF.

The gene calls are TRBV7-9 and TRBJ2-7, with TRBD1 matching over 7 bases. The CDR3 has 15 amino acids. Germline V gene data show CDR1 as SEHNR and CDR2 as FQNEAQ (reference sequence). V dropped 0 bases and J dropped 5; count of bases not matched to a gene: 7. The CDR3 loop reads CASSLAGTGAHEQYF. The CDR3 region has the DNA TGTGCCAGCAGCTTAGCTGGCACAGGGGCCCACGAGCAGTACTTC.

This chain connects TRBV10-3 to TRBJ2-7; the D gene is possibly TRBD2 (5 bases). CDR3 length: 15 residues. V lost 3 bases to trimming and J lost 1 base, with 13 bases between them. The germline CDR1 and CDR2 sequences are ENHRY and SYGVKD. The chain's CDR3 is CAISEGDRGSYEQYF. Here the CDR3 DNA reads TGTGCCATCAGTGAAGGCGACCGAGGGTCCTACGAGCAGTACTTC.

V is TRBV28 and J is TRBJ1-1; the D is unclear. V was cut by 6 bases and J by 3 bases, with 11 bases left in between. CDR1 and CDR2 (germline): MDHEN, SYDVKM. The CDR3 totals 13 residues. The CDR3 loop reads CASSGIRDTEAFF. The CDR3 DNA is TGTGCCAGCAGCGGAATCCGGGACACTGAAGCTTTCTTT.

The chain couples TRBV28 to TRBJ2-7; 10 positions match TRBD2. The CDR3 runs 15 residues. Germline CDR1 and CDR2: MDHEN and SYDVKM. The junction had 8 bases not matched to a gene; V was cut back by 6 bases and J by 3 bases. The CDR3 nucleotides read TGTGCCAGCAGCCCGGGACTAGCGCGCATCTACGAGCAGTACTTC. Protein: CASSPGLARIYEQYF.

The chain is built from TRBV28 and TRBJ2-7, with TRBD1 matching 7 bases. The germline gives CDR1 MDHEN, CDR2 SYDVKM. The CDR3 is made up of 14 amino acids. V lost 2 bases, J lost 0 bases, and 1 base stayed unmatched. The CDR3 DNA reads TGTGCCAGCAGTTTACGGGACAGCTCCTACGAGCAGTACTTC. Translating gives CASSLRDSSYEQYF.